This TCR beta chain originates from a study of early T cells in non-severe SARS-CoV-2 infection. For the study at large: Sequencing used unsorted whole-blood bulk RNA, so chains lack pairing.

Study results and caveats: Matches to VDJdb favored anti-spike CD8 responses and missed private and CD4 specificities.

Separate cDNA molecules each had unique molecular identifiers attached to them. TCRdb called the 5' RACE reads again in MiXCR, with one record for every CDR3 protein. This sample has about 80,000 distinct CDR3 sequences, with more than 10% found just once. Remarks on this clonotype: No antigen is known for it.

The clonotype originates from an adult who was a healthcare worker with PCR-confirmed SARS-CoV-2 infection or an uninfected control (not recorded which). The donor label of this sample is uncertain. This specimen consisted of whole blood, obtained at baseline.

Here the CDR3 DNA reads TGTGCCAGCAGTTACGGTACTAGCGATGCGACAGATACGCAGTATTTT. It yields the protein CASSYGTSDATDTQYF. The rearrangement links TRBV6-2 or TRBV6-3 to TRBJ2-3, with TRBD2 matching 7 bases. The V gene's germline CDR1 is MNHEY and CDR2 SVGEGT. CDR3 length equals 16 residues. Germline trimming cut 2 bases from V and 3 bases from J; bases unmatched to any gene: 8.